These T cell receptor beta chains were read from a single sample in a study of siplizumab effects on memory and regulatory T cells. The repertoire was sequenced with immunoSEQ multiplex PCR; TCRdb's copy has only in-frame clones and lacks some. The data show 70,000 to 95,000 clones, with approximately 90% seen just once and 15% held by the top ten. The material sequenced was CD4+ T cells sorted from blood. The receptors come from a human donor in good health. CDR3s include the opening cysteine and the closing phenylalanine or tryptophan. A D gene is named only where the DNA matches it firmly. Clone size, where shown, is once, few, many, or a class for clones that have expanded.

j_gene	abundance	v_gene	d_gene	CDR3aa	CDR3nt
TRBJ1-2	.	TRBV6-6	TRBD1	CASRQGDYGYTF	TGTGCCAGCCGACAGGGTGACTATGGCTACACCTTC
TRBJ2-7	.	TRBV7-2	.	CASSRGYEQYF	TGTGCCAGCAGTCGAGGGTACGAGCAGTACTTC
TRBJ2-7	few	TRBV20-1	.	CSASADYEQYF	TGCAGTGCTAGTGCGGACTACGAGCAGTACTTC
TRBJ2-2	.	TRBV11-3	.	CASSLGECIGELFF	TGTGCCAGCAGCTTAGGTGAGTGTATCGGGGAGCTGTTTTTT
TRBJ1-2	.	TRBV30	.	CAWSVGGAAGYTF	TGTGCCTGGAGTGTGGGGGGCGCCGCTGGCTACACCTTC
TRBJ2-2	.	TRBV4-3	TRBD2	CASSQDPAGESGELFF	TGCGCCAGCAGCCAAGATCCAGCGGGAGAATCCGGGGAGCTGTTTTTT
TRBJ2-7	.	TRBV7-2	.	CASSLAPAVYEQYF	TGTGCCAGCAGCTTAGCCCCGGCAGTCTACGAGCAGTACTTC
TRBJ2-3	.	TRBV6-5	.	CASSYSPSPAGDTQYF	TGTGCCAGCAGTTACTCCCCCAGCCCCGCAGGAGATACGCAGTATTTT
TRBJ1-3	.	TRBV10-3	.	CAIRPDSDPGNTIYF	TGTGCCATCAGACCGGACAGTGACCCTGGAAACACCATATATTTT
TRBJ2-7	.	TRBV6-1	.	CASRSPGLGDEQYF	TGTGCCAGCAGATCACCGGGATTAGGGGACGAGCAGTACTTC
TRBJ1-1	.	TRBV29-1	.	CSVGSRFGVSEAFF	TGCAGCGTTGGTTCTAGGTTCGGGGTGTCTGAAGCTTTCTTT
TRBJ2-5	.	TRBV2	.	CASSELGRETQYF	TGTGCCAGCAGTGAACTGGGAAGAGAGACCCAGTACTTC